These 2 T cell receptor beta chains came from one sample sequenced in a study of blood T cell repertoires in COVID-19. Generated by immunoSEQ multiplex PCR, the TCRdb table keeps only in-frame clones and is missing some. The sample records roughly 150,000 clones, about 80% being singletons. The sequenced sample was peripheral blood. The source of these receptors is a man between 60 and 75 years old with acute or convalescent COVID-19.

This chain joins TRBV9 and TRBJ2-7, with 7 bases lining up with TRBD1. CDR1 is SGDLS and CDR2 is YYNGEE in the germline V gene. This CDR3 is built from 14 residues. After removal of 3 bases from V and 6 bases from J, the junction contained 9 bases not matched to a gene. The CDR3 DNA is TGTGCCAGCAGCGGGGGTTGGCAGGGGGTCGAGCAGTACTTC. Translation: CASSGGWQGVEQYF.

The chain is built from TRBV4-3 and TRBJ1-4; D remains unclear. Germline values: CDR1 LGHNA, CDR2 YSLEER. V was cut by 1 base and J by 0 bases, with 15 bases left in between. The CDR3 has 18 amino acids. CDR3 coding DNA: TGCGCCAGCAGCCAAGGGGCAGTTGACCTCGCAACTAATGAAAAACTGTTTTTT. The encoded protein is CASSQGAVDLATNEKLFF.